A selection of T cell receptor beta chains follows, all from one sample in a study of blood T cell repertoires in COVID-19. Here immunoSEQ multiplex PCR was the method, and the copy in TCRdb shows in-frame clones only, minus some. The sample has approximately 250,000 clones; around 83% are singletons. The sample consisted of peripheral blood. The receptors come from a man aged 35-49 years who had recovered from COVID-19. Both conserved end residues are part of each CDR3. The D gene is left open where the match is weak. Clone size is stated in some rows and not others, as once, few, many or a class when expanded.

clone size	V gene	D gene	J gene	CDR3 DNA	CDR3 protein
-	TRBV11-2	-	TRBJ2-4	TGTGCCAGCAGCTCGGGACAAATCCCCTACTTC	CASSSGQIPYF
-	TRBV19	-	TRBJ1-1	TGTGCCAGTAGTATAGGGGGGGGAATGAACACTGAAGCTTTCTTT	CASSIGGGMNTEAFF
-	TRBV19	-	TRBJ2-1	TGTGCCAGTAGTATCCAGGGTTCCTACAATGAGCAGTTCTTC	CASSIQGSYNEQFF
few	TRBV30	TRBD1	TRBJ1-2	TGTGCTACGTACCGGGACAGGGAGTTATCGGGCTATGGCTACACCTTC	CATYRDRELSGYGYTF
-	TRBV6-5	-	TRBJ1-1	TGTGCCAGCAGTTCAATCAACACTGAAGCTTTCTTT	CASSSINTEAFF
-	TRBV6-2/TRBV6-3	-	TRBJ2-2	TGTGCCAGCAGTTACTCCCTAACGGGAGTCAGCACCGGGGAGCTGTTTTTT	CASSYSLTGVSTGELFF
-	TRBV7-2	-	TRBJ2-7	TGTGCCAGCAGCCCGACGGTAGGGGCAGCCTACGAGCAGTACTTC	CASSPTVGAAYEQYF
-	TRBV6-5	-	TRBJ2-7	TGTGCCAGCAGTCGGAGGGGCTACGAGCAGTACTTC	CASSRRGYEQYF
-	TRBV19	-	TRBJ1-5	TGTGCCAGTAGTGCCGTGCGGTGGCCCCAGCATTTT	CASSAVRWPQHF
-	TRBV12-3/TRBV12-4	TRBD1	TRBJ1-6	TGTGCCACACAGGGGCTTAGCAATTCACCCCTCCACTTT	CATQGLSNSPLHF
once	TRBV6-6	TRBD2	TRBJ2-7	TGTGCCAGCAGTTTAGCCGGGACTAGCGGTTACGAGCAGTACTTC	CASSLAGTSGYEQYF
-	TRBV11-2	TRBD2	TRBJ2-7	TGTGCCAGCAGCTTAGAAGGTCAAGCGGGAGGGATCTACGAGCAGTACTTC	CASSLEGQAGGIYEQYF